The rows below give T cell receptor beta chains drawn from one sample of a study of cytomegalovirus exposure and HLA in healthy donors. The repertoire was sequenced with immunoSEQ multiplex PCR; TCRdb's copy has only in-frame clones and lacks some. The table lists some 200,000 clones. Sequenced: PBMCs. All receptors come from a boy between 10 and 17 years old in good health and CMV-seronegative. The CDR3 runs from the conserved cysteine through the conserved F or W.

v_call,cdr3_length,cdr3_aa
TRBV7-9,13,CASSPFSSGELFF
TRBV7-9,12,CASTEPADTQYF
TRBV27,17,CASSLSFGSGWDYGYTF
TRBV27,15,CASSLQGVFSYEQYF
TRBV11-2,13,CASSLVGGYEQYF
TRBV5-4,15,CASSLGGHVPYEQYF
TRBV4-1,14,CASSQEGGPYEQYF
TRBV5-1,15,CASSVTGQGGEKLFF
TRBV5-1,15,CASSLNSGGQETQYF
TRBV12-5,13,CASGFASNYGYTF
TRBV7-6,15,CASSLIGTTIGEQFF
TRBV7-3,14,CASSLTDRGTEAFF
TRBV7-2,17,CASSETSGALTYNEQFF
TRBV4-3,15,CASSQVEGAARGYTF
TRBV2,12,CASVEGNYGYTF
TRBV9,16,CASSVGEGTSNQPQHF